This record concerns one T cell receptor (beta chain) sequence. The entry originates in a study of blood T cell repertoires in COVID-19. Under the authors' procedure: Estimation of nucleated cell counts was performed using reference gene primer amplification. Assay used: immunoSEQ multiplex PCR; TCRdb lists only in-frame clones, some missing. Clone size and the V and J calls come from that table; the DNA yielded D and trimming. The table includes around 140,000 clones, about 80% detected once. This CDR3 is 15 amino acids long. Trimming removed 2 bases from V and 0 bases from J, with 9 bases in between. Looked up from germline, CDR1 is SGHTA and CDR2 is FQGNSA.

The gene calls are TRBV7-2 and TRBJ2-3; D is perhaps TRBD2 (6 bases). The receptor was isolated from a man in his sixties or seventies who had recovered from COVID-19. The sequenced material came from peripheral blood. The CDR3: CASSLSGHSTDTQYF. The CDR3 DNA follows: TGTGCCAGCAGCTTAAGCGGGCATAGCACAGATACGCAGTATTTT.